This is a list of T cell receptor beta chains from one sample in a study of tissue T cells after allogeneic stem cell transplantation. Clones were sequenced by immunoSEQ multiplex PCR, and TCRdb holds only the in-frame ones, with some missing. Counted here are about 26,000 clones, about 90% occurring once; the ten biggest clones make up about 2%. The sequencing here drew on blood, taken before transplantation. Receptor source: a male donor aged 60 or over who later had graft-versus-host disease after an allogeneic stem cell transplant. CDR3s include the opening cysteine and the closing phenylalanine or tryptophan. A D gene is named only where the DNA matches it firmly. Some rows mark clone size as missing; the rest say once, few, many or name a class of expanded clone.

V gene	D gene	J gene	clone size	CDR3 protein	CDR3 DNA
TRBV30	NA	TRBJ1-2	NA	CAWMDQDGPLFNGYTF	TGTGCCTGGATGGATCAGGACGGGCCGTTGTTCAATGGCTACACCTTC
TRBV4-3	TRBD2	TRBJ2-4	few	CASSLNSGRGDIQYF	TGCGCCAGCAGCCTCAATAGCGGGAGGGGGGACATTCAGTACTTC
TRBV6-5	NA	TRBJ2-7	NA	CASSYSGRSYEQYF	TGTGCCAGCAGTTACTCGGGCAGGTCTTACGAGCAGTACTTC
TRBV9	NA	TRBJ2-2	NA	CASSVAPPGELFF	TGTGCCAGCAGCGTAGCCCCTCCCGGGGAGCTGTTTTTT
TRBV7-6	TRBD1	TRBJ1-4	NA	CASSNRDRGEKLFF	TGTGCCAGCAGCAACCGGGACAGGGGTGAAAAACTGTTTTTT
TRBV3-1/TRBV3-2	TRBD2	TRBJ2-2	NA	CASSQRTSANTGELFF	TGTGCCAGCAGCCAGAGGACTAGCGCGAACACCGGGGAGCTGTTTTTT
TRBV6-5	TRBD1	TRBJ1-1	few	CASIGRGSTEAFF	TGTGCCAGCATCGGCAGGGGGAGTACTGAAGCTTTCTTT
TRBV29-1	NA	TRBJ1-1	NA	CSVEGALDTEAFF	TGCAGCGTTGAAGGGGCGTTGGACACTGAAGCTTTCTTT
TRBV5-6	TRBD2	TRBJ2-7	NA	CASSDIPATSGSSYEQYF	TGTGCCAGCAGCGATATACCCGCCACTAGCGGGAGTAGTTACGAGCAGTACTTC
TRBV5-4	NA	TRBJ2-7	few	CASSFKGNHEQYF	TGTGCCAGCAGCTTCAAAGGGAACCACGAGCAGTACTTC
TRBV7-8	NA	TRBJ2-7	NA	CASSLARESGTRNRGSSYEQYF	TGTGCCAGCAGCTTAGCGCGGGAATCGGGGACAAGGAATAGGGGAAGCTCCTACGAGCAGTACTTC
TRBV7-4	TRBD2	TRBJ2-7	NA	CASSLAPTSGRAQEEGEQYF	TGTGCCAGCAGCTTAGCACCGACTAGCGGGAGGGCCCAGGAGGAGGGCGAGCAGTACTTC
TRBV19	NA	TRBJ1-5	NA	CASSFSGPPRPQHF	TGTGCCAGTAGTTTCTCCGGGCCCCCAAGGCCCCAGCATTTT
TRBV5-1	TRBD2	TRBJ2-1	few	CASSLALTGGHNEQFF	TGCGCCAGCAGCTTGGCCTTAACGGGGGGGCACAATGAGCAGTTCTTC
TRBV20-1	NA	TRBJ2-3	NA	CSASYGLSTDTQYF	TGCAGTGCTAGTTACGGCTTATCCACAGATACGCAGTATTTT
TRBV28	NA	TRBJ1-2	NA	CASSLAEGYTF	TGTGCCAGCAGTTTGGCTGAGGGCTACACCTTC
TRBV14	NA	TRBJ1-1	NA	CASSQDTPSVGWHMKNTEAFF	TGTGCCAGCAGCCAAGATACCCCCTCCGTTGGCTGGCACATGAAGAACACTGAAGCTTTCTTT
TRBV28	NA	TRBJ2-7	NA	CASRMTVGGRGGHEQYF	TGTGCCAGCAGAATGACGGTTGGTGGCAGGGGGGGGCACGAGCAGTACTTC
TRBV18	NA	TRBJ2-3	NA	CASSINSFPDTQYF	TGTGCCAGCTCGATTAACTCATTCCCCGATACGCAGTATTTT
TRBV9	NA	TRBJ2-3	NA	CASSVDVSRPTDTQYF	TGTGCCAGCAGCGTAGACGTCAGTAGACCCACAGATACGCAGTATTTT
TRBV2	NA	TRBJ1-5	NA	CASLNRDEQPQHF	TGTGCCAGCTTAAACAGGGACGAGCAGCCCCAGCATTTT
TRBV5-1	TRBD2	TRBJ2-1	NA	CASSQRTSGTNNEQFF	TGCGCCAGCAGCCAAAGGACTAGCGGGACCAACAATGAGCAGTTCTTC
TRBV10-3	NA	TRBJ2-7	NA	CAISFNRVGEQYF	TGTGCCATCAGTTTCAACAGGGTGGGCGAGCAGTACTTC
TRBV20-1	NA	TRBJ2-1	NA	CSARDFYEQFF	TGCAGTGCTAGGGACTTCTATGAGCAGTTCTTC
TRBV4-3	TRBD2	TRBJ2-3	few	CASSQEAAGGPHTQYF	TGCGCCAGCAGCCAAGAGGCAGCGGGAGGGCCTCATACGCAGTATTTT
TRBV19	NA	TRBJ2-1	NA	CASSIPGANEQFF	TGTGCCAGTAGTATCCCGGGGGCGAATGAGCAGTTCTTC
TRBV21-1	NA	TRBJ2-3	NA	CASSNAEGGADTQYF	TGTGCCAGCAGCAACGCCGAAGGGGGCGCAGATACGCAGTATTTT
TRBV7-9	NA	TRBJ2-1	NA	CASSLETREFF	TGTGCCAGCAGCTTAGAGACTAGAGAGTTCTTC
TRBV5-8	NA	TRBJ1-4	NA	CASSLETVNEKLFF	TGTGCCAGCAGCTTGGAGACAGTTAATGAAAAACTGTTTTTT
TRBV4-3	NA	TRBJ2-7	NA	CASSQEASREQYF	TGCGCCAGCAGCCAAGAAGCCAGTCGAGAGCAGTACTTC
TRBV11-2	NA	TRBJ2-7	NA	CASSFVEPGPYEQYF	TGTGCCAGCAGCTTCGTGGAACCGGGCCCATACGAGCAGTACTTC
TRBV5-1	NA	TRBJ2-7	NA	CASSLGQGLAYEQYF	TGCGCCAGCAGCTTGGGACAGGGACTAGCCTACGAGCAGTACTTC
TRBV7-9	TRBD1	TRBJ1-2	once	CASSLGPGQGDYGYTF	TGTGCCAGCAGCTTAGGCCCCGGACAGGGGGACTATGGCTACACCTTC
TRBV2	NA	TRBJ2-3	NA	CASILGARRTDTQYF	TGTGCCAGCATCCTGGGGGCTCGCCGCACAGATACGCAGTATTTT
TRBV7-2	TRBD2	TRBJ2-7	NA	CASRPTSGSVYEQYF	TGTGCCAGCAGACCGACTAGCGGGAGCGTATACGAGCAGTACTTC
TRBV6-5	NA	TRBJ2-1	NA	CASLKTGAYNEQFF	TGTGCCAGTCTCAAAACAGGTGCCTACAATGAGCAGTTCTTC
TRBV7-9	NA	TRBJ1-1	NA	CASSEMTGNTEAFF	TGTGCCAGCAGCGAAATGACAGGGAACACTGAAGCTTTCTTT
TRBV30	NA	TRBJ1-1	NA	CAWSVREGGRAFF	TGTGCCTGGAGTGTACGTGAGGGGGGGAGGGCTTTCTTT
TRBV18	NA	TRBJ2-5	NA	CASSPMGETQYF	TGTGCCAGCTCACCTATGGGAGAGACCCAGTACTTC
TRBV6-1	NA	TRBJ1-2	NA	CASSEGIIGGYGYTF	TGTGCCAGCAGTGAAGGGATTATTGGAGGGTATGGCTACACCTTC
TRBV6-5	TRBD1	TRBJ2-5	NA	CASSYSKGAGETQYF	TGTGCCAGCAGTTACTCGAAGGGGGCTGGGGAGACCCAGTACTTC
TRBV7-9	TRBD1	TRBJ1-1	NA	CASSFRQGNIEAFF	TGTGCCAGCAGCTTCCGACAGGGGAACATTGAAGCTTTCTTT
TRBV4-1	NA	TRBJ2-3	NA	CASSQDGTTDTQYF	TGCGCCAGCAGCCAAGACGGGACCACCGATACGCAGTATTTT
TRBV21-1	NA	TRBJ1-1	NA	CASSTNRDRGAAFF	TGTGCCAGCAGCACAAACCGGGACAGGGGTGCAGCTTTCTTT
TRBV29-1	NA	TRBJ1-2	NA	CSVRTENYGYTF	TGCAGCGTCCGGACCGAGAACTATGGCTACACCTTC
TRBV7-2	NA	TRBJ2-7	NA	CASSLGGTAVYEQYF	TGTGCCAGCAGCTTAGGCGGGACTGCTGTGTACGAGCAGTACTTC
TRBV7-7	TRBD2	TRBJ2-2	NA	CASSSGLAGGSTGELFF	TGTGCCAGCAGCTCGGGACTAGCGGGGGGGAGCACCGGGGAGCTGTTTTTT
TRBV6-2/TRBV6-3	NA	TRBJ2-4	NA	CASSYSDRLLAKNIQYF	TGTGCCAGCAGTTACTCCGACAGACTCCTAGCCAAAAACATTCAGTACTTC
TRBV27	NA	TRBJ1-3	NA	CASSFSGSSGNTIYF	TGTGCCAGCAGCTTCTCCGGGAGCTCTGGAAACACCATATATTTT
TRBV5-4	TRBD2	TRBJ2-3	NA	CASSIRSGSSDTQYF	TGTGCCAGCAGCATTCGTAGCGGGAGCTCAGATACGCAGTATTTT
TRBV6-5	NA	TRBJ2-5	few	CASSSDGTSAETQYF	TGTGCCAGCAGTTCCGACGGAACTTCCGCAGAGACCCAGTACTTC
TRBV6-1	NA	TRBJ1-2	few	CASSDWGGGYTF	TGTGCCAGCAGTGATTGGGGAGGCGGCTACACCTTC
TRBV18	TRBD2	TRBJ2-6	NA	CASSPREGSLAGANVLTF	TGTGCCAGCTCACCACGGGAGGGCTCACTAGCTGGGGCCAACGTCCTGACTTTC
TRBV7-3	NA	TRBJ2-2	NA	CASSLTDGGELFF	TGTGCCAGCAGCTTAACGGACGGCGGGGAGCTGTTTTTT
TRBV7-8	NA	TRBJ2-7	NA	CASSLVPGRYEQYF	TGTGCCAGCAGCTTAGTCCCAGGGAGGTACGAGCAGTACTTC
TRBV7-2	NA	TRBJ1-4	NA	CASSLARAAEKLFF	TGTGCCAGCAGCTTGGCCCGGGCCGCTGAAAAACTGTTTTTT
TRBV6-5	TRBD2	TRBJ2-1	once	CASSSRGGPYNEQFF	TGTGCCAGCAGCTCACGGGGGGGCCCCTACAATGAGCAGTTCTTC